A single sample is the source of the 32 T cell receptor beta chains below, sequenced in a study of blood T cell repertoires in COVID-19. The data were produced by immunoSEQ multiplex PCR, yet TCRdb's version contains in-frame clones alone and is incomplete. The repertoire holds 120,000 to 150,000 clones, with roughly 90% as singletons. Material for sequencing was peripheral blood. The origin of the receptors is a man in his forties or fifties with active or convalescent COVID-19.

CDR3 protein: CASSESSGRAREQFF. The CDR3, as DNA: TGTGCCAGCAGTGAATCGAGCGGGAGGGCCCGTGAGCAGTTCTTC. The rearrangement uses TRBV6-1 and TRBJ2-1, with 10 bases matching TRBD2. Germline V CDR1 and CDR2: MNHNS, SASEGT. There are 15 residues in the CDR3. The V segment lost 2 bases and the J segment 9 bases; nucleotides outside the gene matches: 7.

This clone has more than one count but fewer than ten. V gene TRBV5-4 combines with J gene TRBJ1-2; TRBD1 aligns across 8 bases. The CDR3 consists of 15 residues. V gave up 4 bases and J gave up 1 base; unmatched junction bases: 6. CDR1 is SGHNT, CDR2 YYREEE, per germline (reference sequence). Written as DNA, the CDR3 is TGTGCCAGCAGCCCCCAGGACAGGGATAACTATGGCTACACCTTC. Translated: CASSPQDRDNYGYTF.

This chain joins TRBV6-5 and TRBJ1-6; D possibly corresponds to TRBD1 (6 bases). Trimming removed 3 bases at V and 7 bases at J, with 10 bases between. The CDR3 is 14 residues long. The germline V gene encodes CDR1 MNHEY and CDR2 SVGAGI. The CDR3 spells CASSYVQGNSPLHF. CDR3 sequence (DNA): TGTGCCAGCAGTTATGTACAGGGAAATTCACCCCTCCACTTT.

The chain combines TRBV7-6 with TRBJ2-1, with 9 bases matching TRBD2. This CDR3 has 17 residues. From germline, CDR1 is SGHVS and CDR2 FNYEAQ. V was clipped by 3 bases and J by 6 bases; unmatched bases: 12. This CDR3 is CASSLGIAGEAVNEQFF. The CDR3 bases are TGTGCCAGCAGCTTGGGTATAGCGGGAGAAGCGGTCAATGAGCAGTTCTTC. The complete variable domain, with remaining parts taken from reference TRBV7-6 and TRBJ2-1, reads GAGVSQSPRYKVTKRGQDVALRCDPISGHVSLYWYRQALGQGPEFLTYFNYEAQQDKSGLPNDRFSAERPEGSISTLTIQRTEQRDSAMYRCASSLGIAGEAVNEQFFGPGTRLTVL.

The chain employs TRBV7-3 and TRBJ2-1; a possible D gene is TRBD2 (6 bases). V was trimmed by 1 base and J by 8 bases, leaving 9 bases between them. CDR3 length equals 13 residues. Germline lookup yields CDR1 SGHTA and CDR2 FQGTGA. CDR3 DNA: TGTGCCAGCAGCTTAAACGCGGGGTATGAGCAGTTCTTC. Encoded protein: CASSLNAGYEQFF.

V is TRBV10-3 and J is TRBJ1-2; 7 bases match TRBD1. V lost 0 bases to trimming and J lost 8 bases; unmatched junction nucleotides: 3. CDR3 length: 13 residues. CDR1 is ENHRY and CDR2 is SYGVKD in the germline V gene. This chain's CDR3 is CAISESGRGGYTF. In DNA, the CDR3 is TGTGCCATCAGTGAGTCTGGCAGGGGGGGCTACACCTTC.

The rearrangement joins TRBV6-1 to TRBJ2-4; no clear D. In germline, CDR1 is MNHNS, CDR2 SASEGT. The CDR3 is made up of 15 amino acids. With 2 bases removed from V and 8 bases from J, the gap between germline ends came to 16 bases. The CDR3 loop reads CASSELRGRVDIQYF. Here the CDR3 DNA reads TGTGCCAGCAGTGAACTCAGAGGTCGGGTGGACATTCAGTACTTC.

This clone was seen only a few times. The chain recombines TRBV2 with TRBJ2-5, with D perhaps TRBD2 (5 bases). This CDR3 region has 13 residues. V lost 6 bases and J lost 5, with 13 bases in between. CDR1 is SNHLY, CDR2 FYNNEI, per germline. The CDR3 sequence: CASSLHGGETQYF. In DNA, the CDR3 is TGTGCCAGCAGCCTCCACGGCGGGGAGACCCAGTACTTC.

The chain joins TRBV6-5 to TRBJ2-7; 9 positions agree with TRBD1. J lost 5 bases, V lost 0 bases, and 5 bases had no gene match. The CDR3 runs to 15 residues. From germline, CDR1 is MNHEY and CDR2 SVGAGI. The CDR3 DNA follows: TGTGCCAGCAGTTACTCCTGGACAGGGGAGAACGAGCAGTACTTC. Translation gives CASSYSWTGENEQYF.

The rearrangement joins TRBV7-3 to TRBJ1-2; D might be TRBD1 (5 bases). The V and J ends lost 5 bases and 4 bases respectively, with 14 bases between them. The V gene's germline CDR1 is SGHTA and CDR2 FQGTGA. This CDR3 spans 14 amino acids. CDR3: CASSPRQGAYGYTF. DNA for the CDR3: TGTGCCAGCAGCCCTCGCCAGGGCGCCTATGGCTACACCTTC.

The table lists this clone with a count of one. V and J are TRBV6-5 and TRBJ1-3; D gene uncertain. Germline CDR1 and CDR2: MNHEY and SVGAGI. CDR3 length equals 14 residues. Trimming stripped 4 bases from V and 0 bases from J, with 7 bases between. CDR3 bases: TGTGCCAGCAGTTCCGGTTACTCTGGAAACACCATATATTTT. The encoded protein is CASSSGYSGNTIYF.

The rearrangement links TRBV7-2 to TRBJ2-7; tentative D call: TRBD2 (7 bases). The CDR3 consists of 14 residues. Deletions cut 4 bases from V and 6 bases from J, with 16 bases between. The germline V gene has CDR1 SGHTA and CDR2 FQGNSA. For the CDR3, the DNA is TGTGCCAGCAGCTGGGGAGGGGGGCCTCTCGAGCAGTACTTC. It encodes CASSWGGGPLEQYF.

This chain links TRBV18 with TRBJ2-5; TRBD2 matches at 15 bases. The CDR3 is 16 amino acids. Germline V gene lookup returns CDR1 KGHSH and CDR2 LQKENI. The V gene end was trimmed by 5 bases and the J gene end by 5 bases; junction bases not matched to a gene: 6. CDR3 sequence reads: CASSSGTSGRKETQYF. CDR3 DNA: TGTGCCAGCTCATCCGGGACTAGCGGGAGGAAGGAGACCCAGTACTTC.

The CDR3 region has the DNA TGTGCCAGCAGTTTATATGGACGGGGTGGGACACGGGAAGCTTTCTTT. This sequence encodes CASSLYGRGGTREAFF. The genes are TRBV28 and TRBJ1-1, with a possible D match to TRBD1 (6 bases). V was trimmed by 1 base and J by 8 bases, leaving 20 bases between them. This CDR3 region has 16 residues. Per germline, CDR1 MDHEN and CDR2 SYDVKM.

The CDR3 DNA reads TGTGCCAGCAGACCCACTAGCGGAGGCAGAGAGACCCAGTACTTC. Protein sequence: CASRPTSGGRETQYF. The chain recombines TRBV6-5 with TRBJ2-5; 8 bases match TRBD2. Unmatched junction bases numbered 10, after V lost 6 bases and J lost 4 bases. This CDR3 comprises 15 residues. Germline V gives CDR1 MNHEY, CDR2 SVGAGI.

The sample holds a few counts of this clone. The gene calls are TRBV12-3 or TRBV12-4 and TRBJ1-5; tentative D call: TRBD1 (5 bases). The CDR3 consists of 11 residues. V lost 5 bases and J 7 bases, leaving 6 bases between the germline ends. CDR3 coding DNA: TGTGCCAGCAGTCAGGGACAGCCCCAGCATTTT. Amino acid sequence: CASSQGQPQHF.

The chain links TRBV27 to TRBJ1-1; no clear D gene. The CDR3 is 14 amino acids. Germline-derived CDR1 and CDR2 are MNHEY and SMNVEV (reference sequence). V lost 0 bases, J lost 7 bases, and 12 bases lay in between. This CDR3 reads CASSLSRGRGEAFF. The CDR3 bases are TGTGCCAGCAGTTTATCGAGAGGGCGGGGTGAAGCTTTCTTT.

V usage is TRBV5-6 and J usage is TRBJ2-7, with TRBD1 identical over 8 bases. There are 17 residues in the CDR3. Germline loops: CDR1 SGHDT, CDR2 YYEEEE. Unmatched junction bases numbered 17, after V lost 6 bases and J lost 3 bases. The CDR3 DNA reads TGTGCCAGCAAGTTCCGGACAGGGAGTCTTAAGAACTACGAGCAGTACTTC. It yields the protein CASKFRTGSLKNYEQYF.

The rearrangement links TRBV11-1 to TRBJ2-3, with a possible D match to TRBD2 (5 bases). From germline, CDR1 is SGHAT and CDR2 FQDESV (reference sequence). This CDR3 is built from 16 residues. The germline V and J ends were trimmed by 2 bases and 5 bases, with 17 bases remaining between them. DNA of the CDR3: TGTGCCAGCAGCTTATCGTCACGGGGAGTGGTAGATACGCAGTATTTT. Amino acids: CASSLSSRGVVDTQYF.

In the case of this clone: A junction end diverges from the germline sequence, so it may reflect a read error. The rearrangement uses TRBV7-9 and TRBJ1-1; D ambiguous. Looked up from germline, CDR1 is SEHNR and CDR2 is FQNEAQ (reference sequence). This CDR3 spans 14 amino acids. CDR3: CASKGWSGNAEAFF. CDR3 nucleotides: TGTGCCAGCAAGGGTTGGTCGGGGAACGCTGAAGCTTTCTTT.

The chain is built from TRBV7-3 and TRBJ2-6; TRBD1 matches at 8 bases. Germline trimming cut 1 base from V and 0 bases from J; bases unmatched to any gene: 5. The CDR3 runs 18 residues. Germline values: CDR1 SGHTA, CDR2 FQGTGA. The CDR3 DNA follows: TGTGCCAGCAGCTTAAGGGACAGGCAAAGCTCTGGGGCCAACGTCCTGACTTTC. This translates into CASSLRDRQSSGANVLTF. Drawing the rest from reference TRBV7-3 and TRBJ2-6, the complete variable domain is GAGVSQTPSNKVTEKGKYVELRCDPISGHTALYWYRQSLGQGPEFLIYFQGTGAADDSGLPNDRFFAVRPEGSVSTLKIQRTERGDSAVYLCASSLRDRQSSGANVLTFGAGSRLTVL.

This clone was seen a single time. The V and J genes are TRBV18 and TRBJ1-1; D remains unclear. The V gene's germline CDR1 is KGHSH and CDR2 LQKENI. V was shortened by 8 bases and J by 3 bases, with 13 bases between the two germline ends. The CDR3 covers 13 residues. This CDR3 reads CASHETRDTEAFF. CDR3 in DNA: TGTGCCAGCCACGAAACCCGGGACACTGAAGCTTTCTTT.

The chain joins TRBV7-9 to TRBJ2-1, with 9 bases lining up with TRBD1. Germline trimming cut 6 bases from V and 6 bases from J; bases unmatched to any gene: 9. CDR1 and CDR2 from the germline V gene are SEHNR and FQNEAQ (reference sequence). CDR3 length: 15 amino acids. CDR3 sequence: CASSHRDRAPNEQFF. The CDR3 bases are TGTGCCAGCAGTCACCGGGACAGGGCACCCAATGAGCAGTTCTTC.

The V gene is TRBV28, the J gene TRBJ2-1; the match to TRBD2 covers 9 bases. This CDR3 has 13 residues. From germline, CDR1 is MDHEN and CDR2 SYDVKM. Trimming removed 9 bases from V and 2 bases from J; junction bases left unmatched: 2. The CDR3 region has the DNA TGTGCCAGTATAGCGGGGGCCTACAATGAGCAGTTCTTC. As protein: CASIAGAYNEQFF.

V usage is TRBV7-3 and J usage is TRBJ2-3; TRBD2 matches 12 bases. V lost 0 bases and J lost 5; bases outside the gene matches: 0. The CDR3 runs 15 residues. Germline CDR1 and CDR2: SGHTA and FQGTGA. In DNA form, the CDR3 reads TGTGCCAGCAGCTTAACACTAGCGGGAGGAGATACGCAGTATTTT. Translated: CASSLTLAGGDTQYF.

The table lists this clone with a count of one. This chain uses TRBV15 with TRBJ2-3, with 11 bases lining up with TRBD2. V lost 1 base to trimming and J lost 0 bases; unmatched junction nucleotides: 6. The CDR3 sequence is 18 residues long. Germline CDR1 is LNHNV and CDR2 is YYDKDF (reference sequence). DNA of the CDR3: TGTGCCACCAGCAGAGGCTCTAGCGGGAGGTCTAGCACAGATACGCAGTATTTT. It encodes CATSRGSSGRSSTDTQYF.

This chain links TRBV27 with TRBJ2-1, with 12 nucleotides matching TRBD2. Germline V gene sequence: CDR1 MNHEY, CDR2 SMNVEV (reference sequence). The length of the CDR3 is 14 residues. V shed 5 bases and J 4 bases; nucleotides not matched to a gene: 0. CDR3 loop: CASSGLAGYNEQFF. The CDR3 coding sequence is TGTGCCAGCAGTGGACTAGCGGGATACAATGAGCAGTTCTTC.

The V and J genes are TRBV5-1 and TRBJ1-6; TRBD1 might be the D (5 bases). The germline V gene encodes CDR1 SGHRS and CDR2 YFSETQ. The CDR3 spans 13 residues. V was cut by 3 bases and J by 5 bases, with 6 bases left in between. This CDR3 is CASSSQDNSPLHF. CDR3 nucleotides: TGCGCCAGCAGCTCACAGGATAATTCACCCCTCCACTTT. Variable domain in full (rest from reference TRBV5-1 and TRBJ1-6): KAGVTQTPRYLIKTRGQQVTLSCSPISGHRSVSWYQQTPGQGLQFLFEYFSETQRNKGNFPGRFSGRQFSNSRSEMNVSTLELGDSALYLCASSSQDNSPLHFGNGTRLTVT.

In DNA form, the CDR3 reads TGTGCCAGCAGTGCAGGGTACGAGCAGTACTTC. As protein: CASSAGYEQYF. The chain uses TRBV28 and TRBJ2-7; weak D call: TRBD1 (5 bases). V lost 5 bases to trimming and J lost 4 bases, with 6 bases between them. Germline CDR1 reads MDHEN; CDR2 reads SYDVKM. The CDR3 sequence is 11 residues long.

J is TRBJ1-1 and V is TRBV20-1; the D is unclear. CDR1 and CDR2 from the germline V gene are DFQATT and SNEGSKA (reference sequence). The V gene lost 3 bases and the J gene lost 11 bases, with 19 bases spanning the gap. This CDR3 spans 13 amino acids. DNA of the CDR3: TGCAGTGCTAGTATATCTGCTAGGAGCCACGCTTTCTTT. Its translation: CSASISARSHAFF.

The rearrangement uses TRBV6-2 or TRBV6-3 and TRBJ2-7; the match to TRBD2 covers 7 bases. V shed 0 bases, J shed 1 base, and the junction held 0 bases outside the gene matches. This CDR3 has 14 amino acids. CDR1 and CDR2 (germline): MNHEY, SVGEGT. This chain's CDR3 is CASSYSRESYEQYF. Written as DNA, the CDR3 is TGTGCCAGCAGTTACTCGCGGGAGTCCTACGAGCAGTACTTC.

The chain links TRBV7-9 to TRBJ2-7; 9 bases line up with TRBD2. CDR3 length equals 16 residues. Germline trimming cut 5 bases from V and 0 bases from J; bases unmatched to any gene: 8. Germline V gene data show CDR1 as SEHNR and CDR2 as FQNEAQ (reference sequence). The CDR3 here is CASSKPLAGTSYEQYF. In DNA, the CDR3 is TGTGCCAGCAGCAAACCCCTAGCGGGGACCTCCTACGAGCAGTACTTC.